Listed here are 3 T cell receptor beta chains from one sample, sequenced in a study of T cell repertoires in cytomegalovirus infection. TCRdb re-derived calls from the reads in MiXCR, one entry per CDR3 protein. The sample contains hundreds of thousands of distinct CDR3 sequences, about 7% of which appear only once. Sequencing was carried out using PBMCs. The source of these receptors is a human donor in good health (CMV status not recorded). Some clones in this sample may be carry-over from other donors' samples.

This clonotype was counted only a few times. The V call is TRBV6-5, the J call TRBJ1-2; 7 positions match TRBD1. The CDR3 totals 15 residues. CDR1 is MNHEY and CDR2 is SVGAGI in the germline V gene. Unmatched junction bases numbered 9, after V lost 5 bases and J lost 3 bases. CDR3 nucleotide sequence: TGTGCCAGCAGTATTCGACAGGGCCAGCACTATGGCTACACCTTC. It specifies CASSIRQGQHYGYTF.

This clonotype was observed at least ten times. The V gene is TRBV19, the J gene TRBJ2-7; 10 nucleotides align to TRBD1. The CDR3 is 13 amino acids. V lost 5 bases to trimming and J lost 9 bases; unmatched junction nucleotides: 7. Germline CDR1 reads LNHDA; CDR2 reads SQIVND (reference sequence). The CDR3 bases are TGTGCCAGTAGTGTCCCGGGACAGGGGTTGCAGTACTTC. It encodes CASSVPGQGLQYF.

The sample holds many counts of this clonotype. Written as DNA, the CDR3 is TGTGCCACCGGGACCCGCAATGAGCAGTTCTTC. As protein: CATGTRNEQFF. The chain carries TRBV28 and TRBJ2-1; D could derive from TRBD1 or TRBD2 (5 bases each). The CDR3 is made up of 11 amino acids. V was clipped by 10 bases and J by 6 bases, with 10 bases between them. Looked up from germline, CDR1 is MDHEN and CDR2 is SYDVKM. Filled out from reference TRBV28 and TRBJ2-1, the complete variable domain reads DVKVTQSSRYLVKRTGEKVFLECVQDMDHENMFWYRQDPGLGLRLIYFSYDVKMKEKGDIPEGYSVSREKKERFSLILESASTNQTSMYLCATGTRNEQFFGPGTRLTVL.